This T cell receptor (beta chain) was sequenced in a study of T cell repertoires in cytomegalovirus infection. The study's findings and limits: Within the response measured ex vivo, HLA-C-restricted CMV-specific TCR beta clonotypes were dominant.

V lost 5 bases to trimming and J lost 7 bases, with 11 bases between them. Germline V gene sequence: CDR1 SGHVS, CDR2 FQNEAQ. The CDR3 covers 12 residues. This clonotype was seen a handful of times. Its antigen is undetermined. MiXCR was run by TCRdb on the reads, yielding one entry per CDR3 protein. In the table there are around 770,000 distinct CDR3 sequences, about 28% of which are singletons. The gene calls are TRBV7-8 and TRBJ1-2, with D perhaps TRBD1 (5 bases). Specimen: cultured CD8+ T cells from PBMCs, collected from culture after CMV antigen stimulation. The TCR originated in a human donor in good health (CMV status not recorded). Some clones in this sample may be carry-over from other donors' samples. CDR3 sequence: CASSIGGAGYTF. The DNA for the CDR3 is TGTGCCAGCAGCATCGGGGGAGCTGGCTACACCTTC. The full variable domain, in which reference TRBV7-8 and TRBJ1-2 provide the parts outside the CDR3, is GAGVSQSPRYKVAKRGQDVALRCDPISGHVSLFWYQQALGQGPEFLTYFQNEAQLDKSGLPSDRFFAERPEGSVSTLKIQRTQQEDSAVYLCASSIGGAGYTFGSGTRLTVV.